This T cell receptor (beta chain) was identified in a study of blood T cell repertoires in COVID-19 (dated by TCRdb to 2018 to 2020). Study-level background: Samples from collaborators originated in the United States, Italy and Spain and spanned both the acute and convalescent phases of COVID-19. The prospective study material was composed of cDNA or gDNA derived from T cells, B-cell-depleted T cells, or PBMCs. Subjects who had been exposed to COVID-19, were actively infected with it, or had recovered from it provided the deeply sampled blood TCRbeta repertoires that made up the dataset. The repertoires were released in a freely available public database meant as a resource for research on the immune response to SARS-CoV-2. Samples were obtained from the ongoing ImmuneRACE study (first 160 participants) and from over 1,000 subjects provided by 6 global collaborators. Nearly every sample came with metadata listing a de-identified subject ID, COVID-19 status, age in years and sex. Where HLA class I and class II types were available, the types were taken from metadata supplied by the sample provider, not from assay-based typing. Overall results and qualifications from the work: The quantity of clinical and demographic metadata differed by source and by participant and was supplied without curation.

TCRbeta CDR3 regions were amplified from genomic DNA using the immunoSEQ Assay, a bias-controlled multiplex PCR. Per the source publication's procedure: Within the assay, amplification of reference gene primers was used to estimate how many nucleated cells each sample contained. Sequence reads were collapsed and filtered to measure the absolute abundance of every unique TCRbeta CDR3 rearrangement. For each sample, productive Simpson clonality was calculated as the square root of Simpson's diversity index over productive rearrangements. Sourced from immuneACCESS, this table was stored by TCRdb with only in-frame sequences that have V and J called. A share of the clones is absent; for the studies checked, an unresolved V gene accounts for under half, and the remainder has no known explanation. The D gene and trimming were derived from the DNA, and the V and J assignments and clone size from that table. The sample table contains about 43,000 clones; only one count was recorded for around nine tenths of them. The ten largest clonotypes hold about 4% of the sample.

CDR1 SQVTM and CDR2 ANQGSEA are derived from the germline V gene. V is cut by 7 bases and J by 6 bases, and the space between the germline ends is 15 bases. The CDR3 contains 12 residues, cysteine and phenylalanine counted. This entry keeps only the CDR3 DNA: 36 bases, framed from base 1. One collaborating source in Seattle enrolled patients during active infection and followed them longitudinally through the course of disease. The collaborating institutions used their own protocols to collect whole blood in K2EDTA tubes. For TCRbeta analysis, collaborators shipped samples as frozen whole blood, isolated PBMCs, or DNA extracted from either of those sample types. As regards this clone: It lacks a known antigen. No much larger clonotype is one base removed from it; base qualities were not supplied.

Material: peripheral blood. The V gene is TRBV29-1 and the J gene is TRBJ1-2, and TRBD1 may be the D gene, going by 5 matching bases. The receptor comes from a man aged 35 to 55 with COVID-19, enrolled during active disease. In nucleotide form, the sequence is TGCAGCGCAATGGAGGGGTATGATGGCTACACCTTC. It translates to CSAMEGYDGYTF.